This TCR beta chain was recovered during a study of blood T cell repertoires in COVID-19. At the level of the study: COVID-19 samples collected from the United States, Italy and Spain covered acute and convalescent phases. Sources were T cells, B-cell-depleted T cells, or PBMCs; the material itself was cDNA or gDNA.

Original handling: Reference gene primer amplification gave estimated nucleated cell counts. Assay: immunoSEQ multiplex PCR; the TCRdb copy retains only in-frame clones and omits some. V and J calls and clone size are copied from that table; D and trimming were computed from the DNA. The sample yields under 500,000 clones, 70% to 90% seen once. Participants were aged about 18 to 100 years from around 26 US areas. Per the germline V gene, CDR1 is MNHEY and CDR2 is SMNVEV (reference sequence). V shed 5 bases and J shed 1 base, with 8 bases lying between them. This CDR3 has 13 amino acids. This clone has a single count.

The sequencing input was PBMCs or T cells enriched from blood (not recorded which). The V gene is TRBV27, the J gene TRBJ1-2; the D is unclear. The clonotype was recovered from a woman in her late teens or twenties with acute COVID-19. The CDR3 DNA reads as TGTGCCAGCAGTGGTAGAAGTAACTATGGCTACACCTTC. Protein: CASSGRSNYGYTF.